A selection of T cell receptor beta chains follows, all from one sample in a study of sequential checkpoint blockade in melanoma. Sequenced by immunoSEQ multiplex PCR; TCRdb stores in-frame clones only, minus some. The sample contains about 19,000 clones, around four fifths of which appear only once. The material sequenced was CD8+ T cells sorted from blood (inferred from file names), taken from a patient given nivolumab and ipilimumab in sequence. The receptors were sampled from a human donor with melanoma. The CDR3 runs from the conserved cysteine through the conserved F or W. D genes are given only for firm matches. A row's size may be missing; if present it is once, few, many or a size class.

TRBJ2-5	TRBV28	TRBD1	13	-	TGTGCCAGCAGTTTAGGGGAGGGGACAGGGCTGTACTTC	CASSLGEGTGLYF
TRBJ2-1	TRBV4-1	-	15	-	TGCGCCAGCAGCCAAGCGTGGCTAGTCTCGTATGAGCAGTTCTTC	CASSQAWLVSYEQFF
TRBJ2-2	TRBV7-9	-	12	-	TGTGCCGGGGCAGGGTACACCGGGGAGCTGTTTTTT	CAGAGYTGELFF
TRBJ2-7	TRBV13	TRBD1	13	-	TGTGCCAGCAGCCCGGGACAGGGGAACGAGCAGTACTTC	CASSPGQGNEQYF
TRBJ2-1	TRBV7-3	TRBD1	16	-	TGTGCCAGCAGCCCTCGGACAGGGGGGGCCTACAATGAGCAGTTCTTC	CASSPRTGGAYNEQFF
TRBJ1-3	TRBV5-6	-	15	-	TGTGCCAGCAGCTTGGAGACGGGACATATAAACACCATATATTTT	CASSLETGHINTIYF
TRBJ2-3	TRBV4-1	TRBD2	17	-	TGCGCCAGCAGCCAAGAAGGAGCGGGAGTTAGCACAGATACGCAGTATTTT	CASSQEGAGVSTDTQYF
TRBJ1-6	TRBV6-6	-	11	few	TGTGCCAGCAGTTTCTTCGGGCCCCTCCACTTT	CASSFFGPLHF
TRBJ2-1	TRBV6-5	-	15	few	TGTGCCAGCAGCGTAATGGGAGGAGTAAACAATGAGCAGTTCTTC	CASSVMGGVNNEQFF
TRBJ2-1	TRBV29-1	TRBD2	14	once	TGCAGCGTTGGGGGCTGGGGGAGGGCCGATGAGCAGTTCTTC	CSVGGWGRADEQFF
TRBJ2-1	TRBV7-9	-	15	-	TGTGCCAGCAGCCCACCCAGGACTAAGATGAATGAGCAGTTCTTC	CASSPPRTKMNEQFF